This T cell receptor (beta chain) was sequenced for a study of human T cells and chemical hapten exposure. General study results and limits: TCRs above 1 in 1000 frequency stayed constant with DPC sensitization. Donor immune responses may differ from healthy people's, since all donors had alopecia.

CDR1 is SGHTA, CDR2 FQGNSA, per germline. V was pared by 6 bases and J by 0 bases, with 21 bases between. There are 17 residues in the CDR3. Time point defined: pre-sensitization, week 0. Treatment indicated: therapeutic diphenylcyclopropenone sensitization with weekly scalp DPC. Whole blood, unfractionated, served as the material for total RNA extraction. This clonotype occurred a few times. Its antigen is unknown. The authors' processing: The median was about 100,000 TCRs per sample, ranging roughly 23,224 to 690,600. TCRdb re-analysed the RACE reads in MiXCR, keeping a single row per CDR3 protein. V and J calls and clone size were set by TCRdb, not the authors. Here the sample spans approximately 50,000 distinct CDR3 sequences, approximately 9.7% being singletons.

This chain uses TRBV7-2 with TRBJ2-7; tentatively, D is TRBD1 (6 bases). Sequenced here: whole blood, sampled in connection with sensitization to the hapten diphenylcyclopropenone (DPC). The clonotype was recovered from a woman aged 25 to 39 with alopecia areata. Some clones in this sample may be carry-over from other donors' samples. The CDR3 DNA reads TGTGCCAGCAGTAGGGGGACAAACCCACCTAGCTCCTACGAGCAGTACTTC. Translated, it gives CASSRGTNPPSSYEQYF. Supplemented by reference TRBV7-2 and TRBJ2-7, the full variable domain reads GAGVSQSPSNKVTEKGKDVELRCDPISGHTALYWYRQSLGQGLEFLIYFQGNSAPDKSGLPSDRFSAERTGGSVSTLTIQRTQQEDSAVYLCASSRGTNPPSSYEQYFGPGTRLTVT.